These 23 T cell receptor beta chains share one sample of origin, sequenced in a study of spatial heterogeneity in lung cancer. Each CDR3 protein is one row after TCRdb ran MiXCR on the 5' RACE reads. The top ten hold about 40% of the sample, which has 90,000 to 95,000 distinct CDR3 sequences, approximately 12% seen once. Described time point: sample taken at primary tumor resection. The specimen comprised PBMCs, sampled at surgery. The receptors stem from a male donor with early-stage non-small cell lung cancer.

This chain links TRBV3-1 with TRBJ2-1; 11 bases fit TRBD2. Germline CDR1 and CDR2: LGHDT and YNNKEL (reference sequence). The CDR3 has 22 residues. V lost 3 bases and J lost 4; bases outside the gene matches: 23. CDR3 region: CASSQGTTPGLAENGDYNEQFF. The CDR3 DNA reads TGTGCCAGCAGCCAGGGAACTACACCGGGACTAGCGGAAAACGGGGATTACAATGAGCAGTTCTTC.

Of note for this clonotype: Just one base apart from a much larger clone, this may be a read error. The V call is TRBV3-1, the J call TRBJ2-2; unclear D gene. In germline, CDR1 is LGHDT, CDR2 YNNKEL (reference sequence). This CDR3 contains 12 residues. V lost 6 bases and J 1 base, leaving 3 bases between the germline ends. CDR3 DNA: TGTGCCAGCAGACAGAACACCGGGGAGCTGTTTTTT. Its protein product is CASRQNTGELFF.

This clonotype was seen a handful of times. CDR3 nucleotides: TGCGCCAGCAGCCAAGTGTGGCGGGGGAGCACCGGGGAGCTGTTTTTT. Protein product: CASSQVWRGSTGELFF. V and J are TRBV4-3 and TRBJ2-2, with TRBD2 matching over 7 bases. Looked up from germline, CDR1 is LGHNA and CDR2 is YSLEER. V shed 1 base, J shed 4 bases, and the junction held 6 bases outside the gene matches. The CDR3 extends over 16 amino acids.

This clonotype appeared a few times. The V gene is TRBV24-1, the J gene TRBJ2-7, with D possibly matching TRBD2 (5 bases). Germline V CDR1 and CDR2: KGHDR, SFDVKD. The CDR3 is 14 residues long. Trimming stripped 4 bases from V and 0 bases from J, with 9 bases between. The CDR3, as DNA: TGTGCCACCAGTGAGTCGGGGAGCTCCTACGAGCAGTACTTC. Amino acid sequence: CATSESGSSYEQYF.

This clonotype was counted many times. The chain has TRBV6-2 or TRBV6-3 and TRBJ1-2; no reliable D call. The CDR3 covers 10 residues. V was clipped by 6 bases and J by 2 bases, with 1 base between them. The germline CDR1 and CDR2 sequences are MNHEY and SVGEGT. This CDR3 is CASRNYGYTF. CDR3 bases: TGTGCCAGCAGAAACTATGGCTACACCTTC.

This clonotype was recorded at least ten times. The V and J genes are TRBV20-1 and TRBJ1-6; 8 nucleotides match TRBD1. The CDR3 totals 15 residues. Germline CDR1 reads DFQATT; CDR2 reads SNEGSKA (reference sequence). Germline trimming cut 4 bases from V and 6 bases from J; bases unmatched to any gene: 8. As DNA, the CDR3 is TGCAGTGCTAAGCAGGGGGCGCGTTCTAATTCACCCCTCCACTTT. Its protein is CSAKQGARSNSPLHF.

This clonotype occurred a few times. The chain links TRBV5-6 to TRBJ1-5, with TRBD1 as a possible D gene (5 bases). V gave up 0 bases and J gave up 0 bases, with 13 bases separating them. In germline, CDR1 is SGHDT, CDR2 YYEEEE. The CDR3 is 17 amino acids. The CDR3 loop reads CASSLAGGFYSNQPQHF. CDR3 sequence (DNA): TGTGCCAGCAGCTTGGCTGGGGGGTTTTATAGCAATCAGCCCCAGCATTTT.

V usage is TRBV4-3 and J usage is TRBJ2-1, with D unresolved. CDR1 and CDR2 (germline): LGHNA, YSLEER. Trimming took off 0 bases at V and 13 bases at J, with 16 bases between the two ends. The CDR3 covers 14 residues. As DNA, the CDR3 is TGCGCCAGCAGCCAAGATTCGTCCCGGAGTTCTCAGTTCTTC. Residues: CASSQDSSRSSQFF.

This chain connects TRBV5-1 to TRBJ1-6, with no clear D. The V gene lost 2 bases and the J gene lost 8 bases, with 14 bases spanning the gap. CDR1 and CDR2 from the germline V gene are SGHRS and YFSETQ. This CDR3 comprises 15 residues. In nucleotides, the CDR3 is TGCGCCAGCAGCTTTGAAAATAGGGCTGATTCACCCCTCCACTTT. Translated: CASSFENRADSPLHF.

This clonotype has just a few counts. This chain connects TRBV5-1 to TRBJ2-3, with 16 bases that match TRBD2. The germline CDR1 and CDR2 sequences are SGHRS and YFSETQ. J was trimmed by 1 base and V by 4 bases; bases with no gene match: 9. CDR3 length: 19 amino acids. The CDR3 is CASSPGLGLAGGRTDTQYF. The CDR3 DNA is TGCGCCAGCAGCCCCGGACTGGGACTAGCGGGGGGGCGCACAGATACGCAGTATTTT.

This chain uses TRBV5-4 with TRBJ2-5, with D possibly being TRBD2 (7 bases). This CDR3 is 15 amino acids long. Between the trimmed V and J ends, which lost 2 bases and 0 bases, there was a span of 11 bases. Germline CDR1 is SGHNT and CDR2 is YYREEE (reference sequence). The CDR3 sequence: CASSFGGPYQETQYF. DNA for the CDR3: TGTGCCAGCAGCTTCGGGGGGCCGTACCAAGAGACCCAGTACTTC.

The rearrangement joins TRBV29-1 to TRBJ2-5; weak D call: TRBD2 (6 bases). The CDR3 is made up of 12 amino acids. Trimming removed 3 bases at V and 1 base at J, with 6 bases between. Germline lookup yields CDR1 SQVTM and CDR2 ANQGSEA. CDR3 nucleotides: TGCAGCGTTGAGCGGGGCCAAGAGACCCAGTACTTC. It is translated as CSVERGQETQYF.

The V call is TRBV4-1, the J call TRBJ2-1, with D perhaps TRBD2 (6 bases). Germline values: CDR1 MGHRA, CDR2 YSYEKL. Trimming shortened V by 1 base and J by 10 bases, and 11 bases separated the two germline ends. The CDR3 is 13 residues long. This CDR3 reads CASSQAISGEQFF. The CDR3 region has the DNA TGCGCCAGCAGCCAAGCCATAAGCGGGGAGCAGTTCTTC.

There are a few counts of this clonotype. V is TRBV5-6 and J is TRBJ1-4; D is ambiguous. V lost 1 base and J lost 3, with 13 bases in between. The germline V gene has CDR1 SGHDT and CDR2 YYEEEE. The CDR3 is 16 amino acids. This CDR3 is CASSLFWRRANEKLFF. In DNA form, the CDR3 reads TGTGCCAGCAGCTTGTTCTGGAGACGGGCTAATGAAAAACTGTTTTTT.

This clonotype has a handful of counts. This CDR3 is CSARVSRDTEAFF. CDR3 bases: TGCAGTGCTAGAGTGAGCAGGGACACTGAAGCTTTCTTT. This rearrangement joins TRBV20-1 to TRBJ1-1, with D tentatively TRBD1 (5 bases). Germline CDR1 reads DFQATT; CDR2 reads SNEGSKA (reference sequence). Deletions cut 1 base from V and 3 bases from J, with 9 bases between. This CDR3 contains 13 residues.

This clonotype has a handful of counts. The chain joins TRBV5-1 to TRBJ2-3; possible D gene TRBD2, 6 bases. Germline lookup yields CDR1 SGHRS and CDR2 YFSETQ. The CDR3 covers 11 residues. V was shortened by 5 bases and J by 10 bases, with 11 bases between the two germline ends. Here the CDR3 DNA reads TGCGCCAGCAGAGAGGGCGGGGCGCAGTATTTT. Protein product: CASREGGAQYF.

This clonotype was detected ten times or more. The rearrangement joins TRBV20-1 to TRBJ2-3; D is unclear. With 0 bases removed from V and 6 bases from J, the gap between germline ends came to 13 bases. The germline V gene encodes CDR1 DFQATT and CDR2 SNEGSKA (reference sequence). CDR3 length equals 14 residues. This chain's CDR3 is CSARDANSADTQYF. The CDR3, as DNA: TGCAGTGCTAGAGATGCCAACAGTGCGGATACGCAGTATTTT.

The sample holds a few counts of this clonotype. J is TRBJ2-7 and V is TRBV20-1; D tentatively reads TRBD1 or TRBD2 (5 bases each). With 3 bases removed from V and 3 bases from J, the gap between germline ends came to 15 bases. CDR1 is DFQATT and CDR2 is SNEGSKA in the germline V gene (reference sequence). This CDR3 comprises 14 residues. DNA for the CDR3: TGCAGTGCTAGTTGGGACCAACAGAACTACGAGCAGTACTTC. Translated: CSASWDQQNYEQYF.

This clonotype was observed a handful of times. The V and J genes are TRBV27 and TRBJ2-7; D not resolved. Per germline, CDR1 MNHEY and CDR2 SMNVEV (reference sequence). This CDR3 region has 15 residues. V was clipped by 0 bases and J by 2 bases, with 11 bases between them. The CDR3 DNA reads as TGTGCCAGCAGTTTATCTATCGGGTTGGCCTACGAGCAGTACTTC. Translated: CASSLSIGLAYEQYF.

The rearrangement joins TRBV20-1 to TRBJ2-5; a possible D gene is TRBD2 (6 bases). Trimming stripped 3 bases from V and 5 bases from J, with 10 bases between. The CDR3 runs to 12 residues. The germline V gene has CDR1 DFQATT and CDR2 SNEGSKA (reference sequence). For the CDR3, the DNA is TGCAGTGCTAGTGGCGGAGGGGAGACCCAGTACTTC. Translating it yields CSASGGGETQYF.

The V call is TRBV7-2, the J call TRBJ2-3; maybe TRBD2 (7 bases). Germline loops: CDR1 SGHTA, CDR2 FQGNSA. This CDR3 region has 15 residues. With 8 bases removed from V and 4 bases from J, the gap between germline ends came to 19 bases. Written as DNA, the CDR3 is TGTGCCAGCCTGAGCTGGAGGGGGGGCTCAGATACGCAGTATTTT. Residues: CASLSWRGGSDTQYF.

This clonotype has more than one count but fewer than ten. The genes are TRBV20-1 and TRBJ2-2, with no clear D. V was trimmed by 3 bases and J by 0 bases, leaving 8 bases between them. The CDR3 loop spans 14 amino acids. In germline, CDR1 is DFQATT, CDR2 SNEGSKA (reference sequence). The CDR3 protein is CSASRLPNTGELFF. CDR3 bases: TGCAGTGCTAGTAGGCTACCGAACACCGGGGAGCTGTTTTTT.

This clonotype was seen more than once but under ten times. CDR3 nucleotide sequence: TGTGCCAGCAGCCAGCAGGGACCGAACACCGGGGAGCTGTTTTTT. Amino acids: CASSQQGPNTGELFF. The V and J genes are TRBV4-2 and TRBJ2-2; D may be TRBD1 or TRBD2 (5 bases each). V shed 3 bases and J shed 0 bases, with 8 bases lying between them. Germline V lookup: CDR1 LGHNA, CDR2 YNFKEQ. CDR3 size: 15 residues.